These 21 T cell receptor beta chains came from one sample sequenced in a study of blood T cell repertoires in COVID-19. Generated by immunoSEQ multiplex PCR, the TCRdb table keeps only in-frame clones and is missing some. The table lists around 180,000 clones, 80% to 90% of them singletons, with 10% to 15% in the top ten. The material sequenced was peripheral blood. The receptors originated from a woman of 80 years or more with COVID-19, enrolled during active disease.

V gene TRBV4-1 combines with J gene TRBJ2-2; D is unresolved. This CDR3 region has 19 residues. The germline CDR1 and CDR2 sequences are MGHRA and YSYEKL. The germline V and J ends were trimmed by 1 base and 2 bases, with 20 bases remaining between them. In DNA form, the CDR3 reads TGCGCCAGCAGCCAAGGGTTGCTAACCCGCTCAAAAAACACCGGGGAGCTGTTTTTT. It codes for CASSQGLLTRSKNTGELFF.

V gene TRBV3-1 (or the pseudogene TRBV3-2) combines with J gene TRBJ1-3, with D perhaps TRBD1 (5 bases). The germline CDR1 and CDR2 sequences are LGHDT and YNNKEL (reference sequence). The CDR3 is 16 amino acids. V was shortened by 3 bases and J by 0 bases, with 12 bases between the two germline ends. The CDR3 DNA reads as TGTGCCAGCAGCCACGGACACTCTTCCTCTGGAAACACCATATATTTT. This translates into CASSHGHSSSGNTIYF.

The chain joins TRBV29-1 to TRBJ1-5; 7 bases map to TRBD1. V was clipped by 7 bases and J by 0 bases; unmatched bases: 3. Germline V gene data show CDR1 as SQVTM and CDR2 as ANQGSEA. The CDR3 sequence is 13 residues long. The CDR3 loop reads CSARDSSNQPQHF. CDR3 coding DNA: TGCAGCGCAAGGGACAGTAGCAATCAGCCCCAGCATTTT.

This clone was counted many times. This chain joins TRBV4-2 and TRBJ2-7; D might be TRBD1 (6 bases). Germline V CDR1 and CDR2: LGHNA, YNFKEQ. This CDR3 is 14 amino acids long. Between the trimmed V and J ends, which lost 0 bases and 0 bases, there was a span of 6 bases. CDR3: CASSQDRGSYEQYF. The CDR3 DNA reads TGTGCCAGCAGCCAAGACAGGGGCTCCTACGAGCAGTACTTC.

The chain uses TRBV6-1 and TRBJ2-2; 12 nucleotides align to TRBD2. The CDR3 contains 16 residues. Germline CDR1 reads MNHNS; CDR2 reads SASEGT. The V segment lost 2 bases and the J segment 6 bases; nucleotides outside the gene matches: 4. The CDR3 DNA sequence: TGTGCCAGCAGTGAACGACTAGCGGGGGCCCCCGGGGAGCTGTTTTTT. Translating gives CASSERLAGAPGELFF.

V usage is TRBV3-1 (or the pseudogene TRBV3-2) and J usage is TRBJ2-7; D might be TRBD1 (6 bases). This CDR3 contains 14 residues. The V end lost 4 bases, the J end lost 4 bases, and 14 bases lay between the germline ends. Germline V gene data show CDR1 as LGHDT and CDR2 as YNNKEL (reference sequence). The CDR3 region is CASSPGQSFYEQYF. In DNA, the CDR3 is TGTGCCAGCAGCCCAGGACAGAGTTTTTACGAGCAGTACTTC.

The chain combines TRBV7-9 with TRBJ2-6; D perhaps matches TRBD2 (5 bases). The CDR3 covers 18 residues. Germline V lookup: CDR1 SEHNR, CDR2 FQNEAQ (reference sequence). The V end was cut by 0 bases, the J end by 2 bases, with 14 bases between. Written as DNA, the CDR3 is TGTGCCAGCAGCTTAGCAGTCCCCATTAGCGCTGGGGCCAACGTCCTGACTTTC. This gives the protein CASSLAVPISAGANVLTF.

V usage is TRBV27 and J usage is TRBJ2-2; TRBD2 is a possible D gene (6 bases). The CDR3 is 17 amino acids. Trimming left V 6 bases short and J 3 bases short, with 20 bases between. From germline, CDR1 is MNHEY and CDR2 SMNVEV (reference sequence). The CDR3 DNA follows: TGTGCCAGCAGAGCGGGTTGGTGGGGTGAAGACACCGGGGAGCTGTTTTTT. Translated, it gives CASRAGWWGEDTGELFF.

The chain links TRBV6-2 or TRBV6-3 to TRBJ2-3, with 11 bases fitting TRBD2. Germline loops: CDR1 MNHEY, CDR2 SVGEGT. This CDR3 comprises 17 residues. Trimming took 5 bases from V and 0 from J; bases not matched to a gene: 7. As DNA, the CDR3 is TGTGCCAGCAGTCCCACGGGACTAGCGGCGAGCACAGATACGCAGTATTTT. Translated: CASSPTGLAASTDTQYF.

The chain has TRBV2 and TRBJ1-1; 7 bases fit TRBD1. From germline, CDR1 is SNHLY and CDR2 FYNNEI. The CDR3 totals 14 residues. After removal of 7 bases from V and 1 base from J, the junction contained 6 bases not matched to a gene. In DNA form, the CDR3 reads TGTGCCAGCACGGGGACAGTCCCGAACACTGAAGCTTTCTTT. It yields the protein CASTGTVPNTEAFF.

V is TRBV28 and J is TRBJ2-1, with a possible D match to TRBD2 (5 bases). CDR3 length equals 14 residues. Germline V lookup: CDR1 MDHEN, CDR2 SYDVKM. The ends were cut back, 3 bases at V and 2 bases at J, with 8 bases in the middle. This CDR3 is CASSFGVPYNEQFF. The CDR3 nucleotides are TGTGCCAGCAGTTTCGGGGTACCCTACAATGAGCAGTTCTTC.

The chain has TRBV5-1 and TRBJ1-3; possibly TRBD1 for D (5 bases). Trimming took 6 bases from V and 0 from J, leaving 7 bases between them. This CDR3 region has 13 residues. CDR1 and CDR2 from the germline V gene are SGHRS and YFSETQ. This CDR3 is CASKGSSGNTIYF. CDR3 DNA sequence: TGCGCCAGCAAGGGGTCCTCTGGAAACACCATATATTTT.

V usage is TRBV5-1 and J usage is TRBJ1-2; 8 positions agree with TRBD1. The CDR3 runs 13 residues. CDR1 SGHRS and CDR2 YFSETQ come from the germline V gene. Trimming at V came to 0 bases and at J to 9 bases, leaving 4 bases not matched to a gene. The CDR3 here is CASSLGQGKSYTF. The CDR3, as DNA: TGCGCCAGCAGCTTGGGACAGGGGAAGAGCTACACCTTC. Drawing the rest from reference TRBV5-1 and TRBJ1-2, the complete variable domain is KAGVTQTPRYLIKTRGQQVTLSCSPISGHRSVSWYQQTPGQGLQFLFEYFSETQRNKGNFPGRFSGRQFSNSRSEMNVSTLELGDSALYLCASSLGQGKSYTFGSGTRLTVV.

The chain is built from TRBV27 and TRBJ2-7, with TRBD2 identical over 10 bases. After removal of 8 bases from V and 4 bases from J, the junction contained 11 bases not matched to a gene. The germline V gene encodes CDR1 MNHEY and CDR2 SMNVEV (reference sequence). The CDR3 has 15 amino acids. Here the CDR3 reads CASGIAGSGRYEQYF. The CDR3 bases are TGTGCCAGCGGGATTGCGGGTAGCGGGAGGTACGAGCAGTACTTC.

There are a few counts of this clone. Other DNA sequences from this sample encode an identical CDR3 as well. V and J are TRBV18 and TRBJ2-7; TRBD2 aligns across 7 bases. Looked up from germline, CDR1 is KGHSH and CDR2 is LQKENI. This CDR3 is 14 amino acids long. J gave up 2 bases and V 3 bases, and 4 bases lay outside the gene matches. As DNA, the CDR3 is TGTGCCAGCTCACCGGGACTACTTACCTACGAGCAGTACTTC. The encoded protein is CASSPGLLTYEQYF.

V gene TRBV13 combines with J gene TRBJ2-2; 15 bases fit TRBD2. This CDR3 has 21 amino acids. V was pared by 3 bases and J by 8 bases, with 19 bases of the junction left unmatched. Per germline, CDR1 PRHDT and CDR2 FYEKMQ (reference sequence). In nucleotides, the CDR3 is TGTGCCAGCAGCTTGGGCCCCCCGGGACTAGCGGGGGGCCGTCCCGAGGGGGAGCTGTTTTTT. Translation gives CASSLGPPGLAGGRPEGELFF.

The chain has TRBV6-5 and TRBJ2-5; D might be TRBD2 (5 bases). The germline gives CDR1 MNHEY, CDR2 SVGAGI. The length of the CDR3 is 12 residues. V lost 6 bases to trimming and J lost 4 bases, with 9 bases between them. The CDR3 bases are TGTGCCAGCAGAACGGGATCAGAGACCCAGTACTTC. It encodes CASRTGSETQYF.

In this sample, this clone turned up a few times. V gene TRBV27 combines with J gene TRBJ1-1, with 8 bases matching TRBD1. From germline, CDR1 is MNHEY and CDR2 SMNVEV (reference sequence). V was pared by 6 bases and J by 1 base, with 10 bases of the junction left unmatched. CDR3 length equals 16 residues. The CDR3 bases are TGTGCCAGCAGCCGAACCTCCGGGACAGGGAACACTGAAGCTTTCTTT. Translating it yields CASSRTSGTGNTEAFF.

The CDR3, as DNA: TGTGCCAGCAGCCGCAGGGGGCAGGATGGCTACACCTTC. Encoded protein: CASSRRGQDGYTF. V usage is TRBV4-2 and J usage is TRBJ1-2, with 8 positions matching TRBD1. CDR1 is LGHNA, CDR2 YNFKEQ, per germline. The CDR3 sequence is 13 residues long. Trimming at V came to 4 bases and at J to 6 bases, leaving 4 bases not matched to a gene.

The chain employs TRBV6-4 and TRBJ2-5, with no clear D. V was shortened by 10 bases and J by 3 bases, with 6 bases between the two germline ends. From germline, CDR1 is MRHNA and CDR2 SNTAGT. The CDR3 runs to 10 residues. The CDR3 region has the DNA TGTGCCAATTTCGAAGAGACCCAGTACTTC. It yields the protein CANFEETQYF.

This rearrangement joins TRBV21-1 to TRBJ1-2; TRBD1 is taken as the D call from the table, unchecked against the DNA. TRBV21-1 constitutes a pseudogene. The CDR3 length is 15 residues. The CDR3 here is CASSKVTPGINGYTF. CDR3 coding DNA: TGTGCCAGCAGCAAAGTAACCCCAGGTATCAATGGCTACACCTTC.